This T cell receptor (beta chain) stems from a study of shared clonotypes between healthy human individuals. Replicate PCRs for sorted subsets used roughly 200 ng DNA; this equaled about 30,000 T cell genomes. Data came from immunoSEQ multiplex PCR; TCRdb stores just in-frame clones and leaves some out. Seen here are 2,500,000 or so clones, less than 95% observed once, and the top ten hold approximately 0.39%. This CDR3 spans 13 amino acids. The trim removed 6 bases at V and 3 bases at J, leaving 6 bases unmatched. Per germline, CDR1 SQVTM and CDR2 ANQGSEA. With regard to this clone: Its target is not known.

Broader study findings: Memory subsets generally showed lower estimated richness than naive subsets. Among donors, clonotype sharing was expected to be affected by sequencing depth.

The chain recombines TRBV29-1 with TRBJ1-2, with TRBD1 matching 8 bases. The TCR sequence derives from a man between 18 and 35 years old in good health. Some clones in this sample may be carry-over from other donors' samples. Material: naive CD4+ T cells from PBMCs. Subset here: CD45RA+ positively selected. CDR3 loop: CSVGDRLDYGYTF. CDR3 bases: TGCAGCGTAGGGGACAGGCTCGACTATGGCTACACCTTC.